This TCR beta chain is drawn from a study of cytomegalovirus exposure and HLA in healthy donors. The study, taken as a whole, reports: Certain indistinguishable V segments, among them TRBV6-2 and TRBV6-3, were excluded.

With regard to this clone: Its antigen is undetermined.

A multiplex PCR was run with 60 Vbeta primers and 13 Jbeta primers. Clones were read by immunoSEQ multiplex PCR, and TCRdb kept only the in-frame ones, dropping some. Of around 120,000 clones listed, around 83% are singletons. Germline assignment: CDR1 SGHRS and CDR2 YFSETQ. The CDR3 covers 16 residues. Trimming at V came to 4 bases and at J to 4 bases, leaving 7 bases not matched to a gene. This sequence joins TRBV5-1 and TRBJ2-1, with 11 positions matching TRBD2. This TCR derives from a man aged 50 to 60 in good health and CMV-seronegative. The material sequenced was PBMCs. Here the CDR3 DNA reads TGCGCCAGCAGCGTTAGCGGGGGGGCCTCTTACAATGAGCAGTTCTTC. Its protein product is CASSVSGGASYNEQFF. The variable domain in full, with the rest retrieved from reference TRBV5-1 and TRBJ2-1, is KAGVTQTPRYLIKTRGQQVTLSCSPISGHRSVSWYQQTPGQGLQFLFEYFSETQRNKGNFPGRFSGRQFSNSRSEMNVSTLELGDSALYLCASSVSGGASYNEQFFGPGTRLTVL.